This is a list of T cell receptor beta chains from one sample in a study of CD8+ T cells in alopecia areata. Using immunoSEQ multiplex PCR, the repertoire was profiled, and TCRdb retains in-frame clones only, with some absent. The top ten clones hold about 2.4% of a sample with fewer than 250,000 clones, approximately 40% of them seen once. Specimen: CD4+ T cells sorted from blood, collected at approximately week 36, from a patient treated with tofacitinib. The receptors were sampled from a human donor with alopecia areata. The CDR3 runs from the conserved cysteine through the conserved F or W. Each record gives: V gene, CDR3 protein.

V: TRBV6-5
CDR3: CARRDDDTDTQYF

V: TRBV4-2
CDR3: CASSPSGGNYGYTF

V: TRBV7-2
CDR3: CASSVRDRGLETQYF

V: TRBV29-1
CDR3: CSVDWDPFPFGTQYF

V: TRBV30
CDR3: CAWSVPPTGGRTNTEAFF

V: TRBV5-1
CDR3: CASSSREREFYEQYF

V: TRBV5-6
CDR3: CASSRGQGQNYGYTF

V: TRBV6-5
CDR3: CASSYSGQGASGYTF

V: TRBV30
CDR3: CAWSERERAEAFF

V: TRBV5-1
CDR3: CASTRLAGEGGELFF

V: TRBV7-9
CDR3: CASGTSGRRFSSYEQYF

V: TRBV25-1
CDR3: CASISGYSYNEQFF

V: TRBV27
CDR3: CASSLSPRQSYGYTF

V: TRBV30
CDR3: CAWSESGAFGYF

V: TRBV4-2
CDR3: CASSQDRVEQYF

V: TRBV30
CDR3: CAWSDRTDTQYF

V: TRBV5-4
CDR3: CASSSPTGERTDTQYF

V: TRBV2
CDR3: CASSEAQGQAATNEKLFF

V: TRBV11-1
CDR3: CASSLLSRGNEQFF

V: TRBV7-3
CDR3: CASSLRNTGELFF